These 25 T cell receptor beta chains were all obtained from the same sample, sequenced in a study of cytomegalovirus exposure and HLA in healthy donors. PCR primers comprised 60 Vbeta and 13 Jbeta primers. TCRdb keeps only in-frame clones here, not all; method: immunoSEQ multiplex PCR. The sample has about 160,000 clones, 80% to 85% seen once. The sample taken for sequencing was PBMCs. The receptor set was obtained from a woman aged 18-29 years in good health and CMV-seronegative.

This rearrangement joins TRBV29-1 to TRBJ2-7; D is possibly TRBD2 (5 bases). This CDR3 has 15 amino acids. The germline CDR1 and CDR2 sequences are SQVTM and ANQGSEA. The V end was cut by 3 bases, the J end by 6 bases, with 21 bases between. CDR3 nucleotide sequence: TGCAGCGTTGATCTTGTGGCCGGGATTGGAGGCGAGCAGTACTTC. Amino acids: CSVDLVAGIGGEQYF.

The J gene is TRBJ1-1, the V gene TRBV28; D might be TRBD1 (6 bases). Trimming cost V 5 bases and J 8 bases, with 15 bases left between them. Germline values: CDR1 MDHEN, CDR2 SYDVKM. The CDR3 sequence is 13 residues long. Here the CDR3 DNA reads TGTGCCAGCAGTATACCCCGGGACAAGGAAGCTTTCTTT. Protein sequence: CASSIPRDKEAFF.

V gene TRBV10-3 combines with J gene TRBJ2-5; 11 bases line up with TRBD1. Germline CDR1 reads ENHRY; CDR2 reads SYGVKD. The CDR3 has 17 residues. V was clipped by 3 bases and J by 5 bases; unmatched bases: 11. CDR3 bases: TGTGCCATCAGTGATAGGGCGGGACAGGGGGAGTTGGAGACCCAGTACTTC. This translates into CAISDRAGQGELETQYF.

V is TRBV6-5 and J is TRBJ1-2, with D maybe TRBD1 (6 bases). Per germline, CDR1 MNHEY and CDR2 SVGAGI. V was cut by 6 bases and J by 5 bases, with 13 bases left in between. CDR3 length equals 13 residues. The CDR3 is CASSPRQAYGYTF. The CDR3 DNA is TGTGCCAGCAGCCCCAGACAGGCTTATGGCTACACCTTC.

V usage is TRBV7-2 and J usage is TRBJ2-3; maybe TRBD2 (6 bases). Germline assignment: CDR1 SGHTA and CDR2 FQGNSA. V was pared by 2 bases and J by 5 bases, with 11 bases between. The CDR3 length is 14 residues. The CDR3 here is CASSLSSSVDTQYF. The CDR3 DNA follows: TGTGCCAGCAGCTTATCGTCTAGCGTAGATACGCAGTATTTT.

The rearrangement uses TRBV11-3 and TRBJ2-3; D is perhaps TRBD2 (6 bases). This CDR3 has 16 residues. Trimming stripped 5 bases from V and 0 bases from J, with 15 bases between. Germline loops: CDR1 SGHNT, CDR2 YENEEA. CDR3 in amino acids: CASSPRTIHSTDTQYF. Written as DNA, the CDR3 is TGTGCCAGCAGCCCGCGGACTATTCACAGCACAGATACGCAGTATTTT.

The gene calls are TRBV15 and TRBJ1-2; D is perhaps TRBD1 (6 bases). There are 15 residues in the CDR3. Germline CDR1 is LNHNV and CDR2 is YYDKDF (reference sequence). V lost 6 bases, J lost 7 bases, and 21 bases lay in between. The CDR3 sequence is CATRGTGSETGGYTF. Written as DNA, the CDR3 is TGTGCCACCAGAGGGACCGGATCAGAGACAGGTGGCTACACCTTC.

J is TRBJ2-1 and V is TRBV27; 8 bases are a match to TRBD1. CDR3 size: 15 residues. V shed 4 bases and J 7 bases; nucleotides not matched to a gene: 9. Germline V CDR1 and CDR2: MNHEY, SMNVEV (reference sequence). The chain's CDR3 is CASSSPGGLLNEQFF. DNA for the CDR3: TGTGCCAGCAGTTCCCCAGGGGGCTTATTGAATGAGCAGTTCTTC.

CDR3 amino acids: CASSFVQLNTEAFF. The CDR3 DNA is TGTGCCAGCAGCTTCGTACAGTTGAACACTGAAGCTTTCTTT. The chain couples TRBV7-9 to TRBJ1-1; D is ambiguous. The CDR3 runs 14 residues. The ends were cut back, 3 bases at V and 0 bases at J, with 8 bases in the middle. The germline CDR1 and CDR2 sequences are SEHNR and FQNEAQ (reference sequence).

The chain uses TRBV10-3 and TRBJ1-3; 7 nucleotides line up with TRBD1. V shed 6 bases, J shed 1 base, and the junction held 12 bases outside the gene matches. CDR1 and CDR2 (germline): ENHRY, SYGVKD. The CDR3 has 17 amino acids. The CDR3 DNA sequence: TGTGCCATCAGGGGGGACAGCCTCCCTCTTTCTGGAAACACCATATATTTT. Encoded protein: CAIRGDSLPLSGNTIYF.

This clone was picked up one time. The chain has TRBV11-2 and TRBJ2-3, with TRBD1 matching 8 bases. The CDR3 has 16 amino acids. Trimming at V came to 1 base and at J to 0 bases, leaving 3 bases not matched to a gene. Germline V lookup: CDR1 SGHAT, CDR2 FQNNGV. The CDR3 nucleotides are TGTGCCAGCAGCTTAGGGACAGGGTTGAGCACAGATACGCAGTATTTT. Amino acids: CASSLGTGLSTDTQYF. The whole variable domain, filled in from reference TRBV11-2 and TRBJ2-3, reads EAGVAQSPRYKIIEKRQSVAFWCNPISGHATLYWYQQILGQGPKLLIQFQNNGVVDDSQLPKDRFSAERLKGVDSTLKIQPAKLEDSAVYLCASSLGTGLSTDTQYFGPGTRLTVL.

V gene TRBV6-1 combines with J gene TRBJ1-1; no firm D call. CDR3 length equals 15 residues. V lost 10 bases, J lost 1 base, and 19 bases lay in between. The germline V gene encodes CDR1 MNHNS and CDR2 SASEGT. For the CDR3, the DNA is TGTGCCAACATACGAAGTTCGTCCAGGAACACTGAAGCTTTCTTT. Translating it yields CANIRSSSRNTEAFF.

This clone has only a few counts. The chain couples TRBV27 to TRBJ1-5; possible D gene TRBD1, 6 bases. V lost 5 bases and J lost 7, with 12 bases in between. The CDR3 spans 13 residues. Germline CDR1 MNHEY, CDR2 SMNVEV (reference sequence). The CDR3 coding sequence is TGTGCCAGCAGTGGCACCAGGGGACAGCCCCAGCATTTT. Its translation: CASSGTRGQPQHF.

This chain connects TRBV30 to TRBJ1-2; no clear D gene. In germline, CDR1 is GTSNPN, CDR2 SVGIG (reference sequence). This CDR3 is 14 amino acids long. The V gene lost 4 bases and the J gene lost 2 bases, with 14 bases spanning the gap. The chain's CDR3 is CAWKAELYNYGYTF. For the CDR3, the DNA is TGTGCCTGGAAGGCGGAACTTTACAACTATGGCTACACCTTC. The full variable domain, in which reference TRBV30 and TRBJ1-2 provide the parts outside the CDR3, is SQTIHQWPATLVQPVGSPLSLECTVEGTSNPNLYWYRQAAGRGLQLLFYSVGIGQISSEVPQNLSASRPQDRQFILSSKKLLLSDSGFYLCAWKAELYNYGYTFGSGTRLTVV.

V gene TRBV19 combines with J gene TRBJ1-1; D might be TRBD1 (5 bases). Germline CDR1 reads LNHDA; CDR2 reads SQIVND (reference sequence). The CDR3 totals 12 residues. V was clipped by 6 bases and J by 8 bases, with 13 bases between them. The CDR3 reads CASRPQGGEAFF. The CDR3, as DNA: TGTGCCAGTAGACCCCAGGGAGGGGAAGCTTTCTTT. The whole variable domain, remainder taken from reference TRBV19 and TRBJ1-1, is DGGITQSPKYLFRKEGQNVTLSCEQNLNHDAMYWYRQDPGQGLRLIYYSQIVNDFQKGDIAEGYSVSREKKESFPLTVTSAQKNPTAFYLCASRPQGGEAFFGQGTRLTVV.

The chain carries TRBV5-8 and TRBJ1-4; no clear D. This CDR3 contains 15 residues. CDR1 is SGHTS and CDR2 is YDEGEE in the germline V gene. Deletions cut 4 bases from V and 1 base from J, with 11 bases between. CDR3 bases: TGTGCCAGCAGCCCACTGGGGAGAACTAATGAAAAACTGTTTTTT. This gives the protein CASSPLGRTNEKLFF.

This chain connects TRBV13 to TRBJ1-2; tentative D call: TRBD1 (5 bases). The germline V gene has CDR1 PRHDT and CDR2 FYEKMQ (reference sequence). There are 14 residues in the CDR3. V lost 1 base, J lost 6 bases, and 12 bases lay in between. DNA of the CDR3: TGTGCCAGCAGCTTAGATATAGGGGTGAATGGCTACACCTTC. Its protein is CASSLDIGVNGYTF.

Only a few counts were recorded for this clone. The rearrangement joins TRBV5-1 to TRBJ2-7; no clear D. The CDR3 covers 16 residues. Trimming took 1 base from V and 0 from J, leaving 14 bases between them. Germline loops: CDR1 SGHRS, CDR2 YFSETQ. CDR3 DNA sequence: TGCGCCAGCAGCTTGCGGCTAGGCCAAAGCTCCTACGAGCAGTACTTC. This translates into CASSLRLGQSSYEQYF. The full variable domain, rest sourced from reference TRBV5-1 and TRBJ2-7, is KAGVTQTPRYLIKTRGQQVTLSCSPISGHRSVSWYQQTPGQGLQFLFEYFSETQRNKGNFPGRFSGRQFSNSRSEMNVSTLELGDSALYLCASSLRLGQSSYEQYFGPGTRLTVT.

The chain combines TRBV6-1 with TRBJ2-1; possibly TRBD1 for D (5 bases). There are 12 residues in the CDR3. Between the trimmed V and J ends, which lost 7 bases and 8 bases, there was a span of 12 bases. Germline V gene lookup returns CDR1 MNHNS and CDR2 SASEGT. The CDR3 nucleotides read TGTGCCAGCAACCGAGACAGACATGAGCAGTTCTTC. Residues: CASNRDRHEQFF.

Notes on this clone: At one boundary the junction diverges from the germline segment, which might be a read error. The chain uses TRBV4-2 and TRBJ2-6, with TRBD1 as a possible D gene (5 bases). The germline CDR1 and CDR2 sequences are LGHNA and YNFKEQ. The CDR3 spans 15 residues. The CDR3 DNA follows: TGTGCCAGCAGCCAACAGGGTCCTGGGGCCAACGGCCTGACTTTC. It codes for CASSQQGPGANGLTF.

The V gene is TRBV7-8, the J gene TRBJ1-6, with D perhaps matching TRBD1 (5 bases). V gave up 5 bases and J gave up 0 bases, with 11 bases separating them. This CDR3 comprises 16 residues. Germline V gives CDR1 SGHVS, CDR2 FQNEAQ. In DNA form, the CDR3 reads TGTGCCAGCAGCGCAAGAGACAGCTCCTATAATTCACCCCTCCACTTT. This encodes CASSARDSSYNSPLHF.

The rearrangement uses TRBV6-1 and TRBJ2-5, with D possibly matching TRBD1 (5 bases). This CDR3 contains 18 residues. Trimming stripped 0 bases from V and 7 bases from J, with 24 bases between. Germline V CDR1 and CDR2: MNHNS, SASEGT. CDR3 residues: CASSEATPSRAPRGTQYF. The CDR3 bases are TGTGCCAGCAGTGAAGCTACCCCTTCCAGGGCCCCAAGAGGGACCCAGTACTTC.

J is TRBJ1-4 and V is TRBV12-5; no clear D gene. This CDR3 has 18 residues. Germline-derived CDR1 and CDR2 are LGHNT and FRNRAP. V was clipped by 1 base and J by 5 bases, with 20 bases between them. The CDR3 reads CASGLETTLADRNEKLFF. The CDR3 coding sequence is TGTGCTAGTGGTTTGGAAACAACCTTGGCCGATCGAAATGAAAAACTGTTTTTT.

The CDR3 DNA reads TGTGCCAGCAGCGACAGGGGCTCGGGGTATCAGCCCCAGCATTTT. It encodes CASSDRGSGYQPQHF. V gene TRBV6-1 combines with J gene TRBJ1-5; 8 positions match TRBD1. The CDR3 is 15 amino acids. The V and J ends lost 6 bases and 5 bases, in that order; junction bases with no gene match: 9. From germline, CDR1 is MNHNS and CDR2 SASEGT.

The chain uses TRBV19 and TRBJ2-7; D possibly corresponds to TRBD2 (6 bases). Germline V gene sequence: CDR1 LNHDA, CDR2 SQIVND (reference sequence). The CDR3 length is 16 residues. Trimming stripped 5 bases from V and 7 bases from J, with 24 bases between. CDR3 DNA sequence: TGTGCCAGTAGTTTATTTCGGGGGAATGGTCCGGGTGAGCAGTACTTC. Encoded protein: CASSLFRGNGPGEQYF. Full variable domain (outside the CDR3, taken from reference TRBV19 and TRBJ2-7): DGGITQSPKYLFRKEGQNVTLSCEQNLNHDAMYWYRQDPGQGLRLIYYSQIVNDFQKGDIAEGYSVSREKKESFPLTVTSAQKNPTAFYLCASSLFRGNGPGEQYFGPGTRLTVT.